This is a list of T cell receptor beta chains from one sample in a study of blood T cell repertoires in COVID-19. Libraries were prepared by immunoSEQ multiplex PCR; TCRdb keeps only in-frame clonotypes and omits some of them. Of roughly 350,000 clones listed, more than 75% are singletons. The sample comprised peripheral blood. The receptors here all came from a woman aged 25 to 39 with COVID-19, enrolled during active disease. The CDR3 runs from the conserved cysteine through the conserved F or W. The order of the fields is CDR3 length, clone size, J gene, V gene, D gene, CDR3 protein, CDR3 DNA. The D gene is left open where the match is weak. Not all rows give a size; the values are once, few, many and, for expanded clones, a class.

CDR3 length: 14; clone size: once; J gene: TRBJ2-3; V gene: TRBV7-2; D gene: .; CDR3 protein: CASSLMGAADTQYF; CDR3 DNA: TGTGCCAGCAGCCTCATGGGGGCCGCAGATACGCAGTATTTT
CDR3 length: 12; clone size: .; J gene: TRBJ2-5; V gene: TRBV6-5; D gene: .; CDR3 protein: CASRDYQETQYF; CDR3 DNA: TGTGCCAGCCGGGACTACCAAGAGACCCAGTACTTC
CDR3 length: 15; clone size: .; J gene: TRBJ2-1; V gene: TRBV10-3; D gene: TRBD1; CDR3 protein: CAISEGTGAYNEQFF; CDR3 DNA: TGTGCCATCAGTGAGGGGACAGGGGCCTACAATGAGCAGTTCTTC
CDR3 length: 12; clone size: .; J gene: TRBJ2-1; V gene: TRBV12-5; D gene: .; CDR3 protein: CASGPGYNEQFF; CDR3 DNA: TGTGCTAGTGGTCCGGGGTACAATGAGCAGTTCTTC
CDR3 length: 16; clone size: .; J gene: TRBJ2-1; V gene: TRBV27; D gene: TRBD2; CDR3 protein: CASSLLTSGSYNEQFF; CDR3 DNA: TGTGCCAGCAGTTTATTGACTAGCGGTAGCTACAATGAGCAGTTCTTC
CDR3 length: 17; clone size: .; J gene: TRBJ1-1; V gene: TRBV9; D gene: TRBD1; CDR3 protein: CASSVGDLTGTHTEAFF; CDR3 DNA: TGTGCCAGCAGCGTAGGTGATTTGACAGGGACGCACACTGAAGCTTTCTTT
CDR3 length: 15; clone size: .; J gene: TRBJ2-3; V gene: TRBV30; D gene: TRBD2; CDR3 protein: CAWSIAGAGPDTQYF; CDR3 DNA: TGTGCCTGGAGTATAGCGGGAGCTGGCCCAGATACGCAGTATTTT
CDR3 length: 15; clone size: .; J gene: TRBJ2-1; V gene: TRBV24-1; D gene: .; CDR3 protein: CATSDQAERDFEQFF; CDR3 DNA: TGTGCCACCAGTGACCAGGCGGAGAGGGACTTTGAGCAGTTCTTC
CDR3 length: 14; clone size: .; J gene: TRBJ2-1; V gene: TRBV6-5; D gene: TRBD2; CDR3 protein: CASKREGSYNEQFF; CDR3 DNA: TGTGCCAGCAAGCGGGAGGGGTCCTACAATGAGCAGTTCTTC
CDR3 length: 13; clone size: once; J gene: TRBJ2-2; V gene: TRBV6-1; D gene: .; CDR3 protein: CASSEQGTGELFF; CDR3 DNA: TGTGCCAGCAGTGAACAGGGGACCGGGGAGCTGTTTTTT
CDR3 length: 15; clone size: .; J gene: TRBJ1-5; V gene: TRBV5-1; D gene: .; CDR3 protein: CASSLGGQLSQPQHF; CDR3 DNA: TGCGCCAGCAGCTTGGGTGGGCAGCTTAGTCAGCCCCAGCATTTT
CDR3 length: 14; clone size: .; J gene: TRBJ2-7; V gene: TRBV29-1; D gene: TRBD1; CDR3 protein: CSVVPGTGAYEQYF; CDR3 DNA: TGCAGCGTCGTCCCCGGGACAGGAGCCTACGAGCAGTACTTC
CDR3 length: 15; clone size: .; J gene: TRBJ2-1; V gene: TRBV15; D gene: TRBD2; CDR3 protein: CATSRDVLAGVNPFF; CDR3 DNA: TGTGCCACCAGCAGAGATGTCCTAGCGGGAGTAAATCCGTTCTTC
CDR3 length: 19; clone size: .; J gene: TRBJ1-6; V gene: TRBV4-2; D gene: .; CDR3 protein: CASSQERGGGGGYNSPLHF; CDR3 DNA: TGTGCCAGCAGCCAAGAGAGGGGGGGCGGAGGGGGCTATAATTCACCCCTCCACTTT
CDR3 length: 16; clone size: .; J gene: TRBJ2-7; V gene: TRBV7-6; D gene: TRBD2; CDR3 protein: CASSLATGAGGGEQYF; CDR3 DNA: TGTGCCAGCAGCTTAGCGACGGGAGCGGGAGGGGGTGAGCAGTACTTC
CDR3 length: 13; clone size: .; J gene: TRBJ1-6; V gene: TRBV5-4; D gene: .; CDR3 protein: CASSERVNSPLHF; CDR3 DNA: TGTGCCAGCAGCGAACGAGTGAATTCACCCCTCCACTTT
CDR3 length: 15; clone size: .; J gene: TRBJ1-5; V gene: TRBV4-1; D gene: TRBD1; CDR3 protein: CASSQDDRGNQPQHF; CDR3 DNA: TGCGCCAGCAGCCAAGATGACAGGGGGAATCAGCCCCAGCATTTT
CDR3 length: 13; clone size: .; J gene: TRBJ1-2; V gene: TRBV30; D gene: .; CDR3 protein: CAWIGTENYGYTF; CDR3 DNA: TGTGCCTGGATTGGCACAGAGAACTATGGCTACACCTTC
CDR3 length: 15; clone size: .; J gene: TRBJ2-5; V gene: TRBV6-4; D gene: TRBD2; CDR3 protein: CASRTSGGNDETQYF; CDR3 DNA: TGTGCCAGCAGGACTAGCGGAGGGAATGATGAGACCCAGTACTTC
CDR3 length: 15; clone size: .; J gene: TRBJ2-1; V gene: TRBV28; D gene: TRBD1; CDR3 protein: CASSAGTVGDNEQFF; CDR3 DNA: TGTGCCAGCAGTGCCGGGACAGTAGGGGACAATGAGCAGTTCTTC
CDR3 length: 15; clone size: .; J gene: TRBJ2-2; V gene: TRBV10-3; D gene: .; CDR3 protein: CAITPSSANTGELFF; CDR3 DNA: TGTGCCATCACCCCCTCCTCCGCGAACACCGGGGAGCTGTTTTTT
CDR3 length: 13; clone size: .; J gene: TRBJ2-1; V gene: TRBV18; D gene: .; CDR3 protein: CASTDTSYNEQFF; CDR3 DNA: TGTGCCAGCACGGACACCTCCTACAATGAGCAGTTCTTC
CDR3 length: 14; clone size: .; J gene: TRBJ2-5; V gene: TRBV2; D gene: TRBD2; CDR3 protein: CASSEETSGGRKYF; CDR3 DNA: TGTGCCAGCAGTGAGGAGACTAGCGGGGGAAGGAAATACTTC
CDR3 length: 14; clone size: .; J gene: TRBJ2-6; V gene: TRBV30; D gene: TRBD1; CDR3 protein: CAWAGGRGANVLTF; CDR3 DNA: TGTGCCTGGGCAGGGGGCAGAGGGGCCAACGTCCTGACTTTC
CDR3 length: 16; clone size: .; J gene: TRBJ2-3; V gene: TRBV4-3; D gene: TRBD2; CDR3 protein: CASSQDQGRGADTQYF; CDR3 DNA: TGCGCCAGCAGCCAAGATCAAGGGAGGGGCGCAGATACGCAGTATTTT
CDR3 length: 14; clone size: .; J gene: TRBJ2-1; V gene: TRBV6-5; D gene: TRBD2; CDR3 protein: CASSYGGRANEQFF; CDR3 DNA: TGTGCCAGCAGTTACGGCGGGAGGGCTAATGAGCAGTTCTTC
CDR3 length: 13; clone size: .; J gene: TRBJ1-1; V gene: TRBV29-1; D gene: .; CDR3 protein: CSVDRGINTEAFF; CDR3 DNA: TGCAGCGTTGACAGGGGAATCAACACTGAAGCTTTCTTT
CDR3 length: 13; clone size: .; J gene: TRBJ2-1; V gene: TRBV14; D gene: TRBD2; CDR3 protein: CASSRGLAGASFF; CDR3 DNA: TGTGCCAGCAGCCGCGGACTAGCGGGAGCCTCGTTCTTC
CDR3 length: 12; clone size: .; J gene: TRBJ2-7; V gene: TRBV12-3/TRBV12-4; D gene: .; CDR3 protein: CASSFAYYEQYF; CDR3 DNA: TGTGCCAGCAGTTTCGCCTACTACGAGCAGTACTTC